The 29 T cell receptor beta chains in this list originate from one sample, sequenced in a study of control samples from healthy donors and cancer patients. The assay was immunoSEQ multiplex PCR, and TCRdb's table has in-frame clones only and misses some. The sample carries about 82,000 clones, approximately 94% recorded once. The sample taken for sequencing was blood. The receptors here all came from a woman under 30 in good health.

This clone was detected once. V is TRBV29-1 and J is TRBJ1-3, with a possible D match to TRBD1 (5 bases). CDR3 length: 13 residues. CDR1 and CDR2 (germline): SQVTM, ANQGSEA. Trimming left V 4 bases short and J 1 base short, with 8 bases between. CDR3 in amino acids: CSVAGKSGNTIYF. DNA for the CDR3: TGCAGCGTTGCAGGGAAGTCTGGAAACACCATATATTTT.

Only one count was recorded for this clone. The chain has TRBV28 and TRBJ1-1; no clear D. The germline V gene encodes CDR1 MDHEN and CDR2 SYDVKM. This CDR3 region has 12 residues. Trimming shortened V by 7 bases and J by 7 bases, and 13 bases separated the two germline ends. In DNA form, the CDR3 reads TGTGCCAGCACTGGAGTAGGAGTTGAAGCTTTCTTT. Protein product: CASTGVGVEAFF.

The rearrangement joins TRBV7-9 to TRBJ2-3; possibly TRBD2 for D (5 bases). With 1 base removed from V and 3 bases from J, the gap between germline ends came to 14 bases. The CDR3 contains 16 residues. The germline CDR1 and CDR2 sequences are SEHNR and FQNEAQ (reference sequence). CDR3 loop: CASSLGVASGTDTQYF. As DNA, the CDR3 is TGTGCCAGCAGCTTAGGGGTTGCAAGCGGTACAGATACGCAGTATTTT. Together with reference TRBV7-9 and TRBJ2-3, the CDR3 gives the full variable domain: DTGVSQNPRHKITKRGQNVTFRCDPISEHNRLYWYRQTLGQGPEFLTYFQNEAQLEKSRLLSDRFSAERPKGSFSTLEIQRTEQGDSAMYLCASSLGVASGTDTQYFGPGTRLTVL.

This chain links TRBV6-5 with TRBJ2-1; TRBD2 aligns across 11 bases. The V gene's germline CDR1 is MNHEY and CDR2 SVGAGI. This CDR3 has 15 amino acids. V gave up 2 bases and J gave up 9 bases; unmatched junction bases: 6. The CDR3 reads CASSYDLAGGGEQFF. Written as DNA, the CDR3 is TGTGCCAGCAGTTACGATTTAGCGGGAGGGGGTGAGCAGTTCTTC.

CDR3 amino acids: CASSQGSGLIFYEQYF. For the CDR3, the DNA is TGTGCCAGCAGCCAAGGGTCAGGGCTGATTTTCTACGAGCAGTACTTC. The rearrangement links TRBV3-1 (or the pseudogene TRBV3-2) to TRBJ2-7; D is perhaps TRBD1 (5 bases). V was clipped by 1 base and J by 3 bases, with 16 bases between them. Germline CDR1 is LGHDT and CDR2 is YNNKEL (reference sequence). The CDR3 is 16 residues long.

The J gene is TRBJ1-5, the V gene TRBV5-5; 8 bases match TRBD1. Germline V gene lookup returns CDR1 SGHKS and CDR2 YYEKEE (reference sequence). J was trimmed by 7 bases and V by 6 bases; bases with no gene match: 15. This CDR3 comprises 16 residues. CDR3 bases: TGTGCCAGCACCGTTGGGGACAGGTTAGGCGAGCAGCCCCAGCATTTT. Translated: CASTVGDRLGEQPQHF.

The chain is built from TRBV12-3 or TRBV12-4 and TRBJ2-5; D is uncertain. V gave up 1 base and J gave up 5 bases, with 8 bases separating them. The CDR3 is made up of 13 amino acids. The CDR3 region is CASSLGSIETQYF. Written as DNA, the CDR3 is TGTGCCAGCAGTTTAGGTTCGATCGAGACCCAGTACTTC.

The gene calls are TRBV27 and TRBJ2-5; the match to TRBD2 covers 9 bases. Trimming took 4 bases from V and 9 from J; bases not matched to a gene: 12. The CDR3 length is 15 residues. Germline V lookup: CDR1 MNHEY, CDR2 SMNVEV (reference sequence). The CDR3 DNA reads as TGTGCCAGCAGTTCTAAAGCGGGGGGATCTCGGGCCCAGTACTTC. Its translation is CASSSKAGGSRAQYF.

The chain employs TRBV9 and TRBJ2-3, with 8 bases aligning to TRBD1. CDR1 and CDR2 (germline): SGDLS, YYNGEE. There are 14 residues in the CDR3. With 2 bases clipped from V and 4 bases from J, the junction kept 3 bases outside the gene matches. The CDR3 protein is CASSVQGASDTQYF. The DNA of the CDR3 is TGTGCCAGCAGCGTTCAGGGGGCCTCAGATACGCAGTATTTT. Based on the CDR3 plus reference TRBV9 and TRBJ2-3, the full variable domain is DSGVTQTPKHLITATGQRVTLRCSPRSGDLSVYWYQQSLDQGLQFLIQYYNGEERAKGNILERFSAQQFPDLHSELNLSSLELGDSALYFCASSVQGASDTQYFGPGTRLTVL.

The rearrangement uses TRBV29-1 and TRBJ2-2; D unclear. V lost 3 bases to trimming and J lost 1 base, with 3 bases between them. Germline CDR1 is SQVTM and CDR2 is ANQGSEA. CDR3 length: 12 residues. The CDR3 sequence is CSVERNTGELFF. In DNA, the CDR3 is TGCAGCGTTGAGAGGAACACCGGGGAGCTGTTTTTT.

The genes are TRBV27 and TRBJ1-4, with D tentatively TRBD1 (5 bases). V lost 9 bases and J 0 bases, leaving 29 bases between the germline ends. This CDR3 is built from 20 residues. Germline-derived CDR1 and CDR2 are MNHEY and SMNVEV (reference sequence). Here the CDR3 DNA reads TGTGCCAGTTTTGGGGCCTTGGGGTCCTCCTACCCCTCAACTAATGAAAAACTGTTTTTT. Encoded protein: CASFGALGSSYPSTNEKLFF.

CDR3 sequence reads: CASSAPGTSRMNTEAFF. CDR3 nucleotides: TGTGCCAGCAGTGCTCCCGGGACATCTAGAATGAACACTGAAGCTTTCTTT. The V and J genes are TRBV28 and TRBJ1-1, with D possibly being TRBD1 (6 bases). The CDR3 extends over 17 amino acids. V was cut by 5 bases and J by 0 bases, with 19 bases left in between. Germline assignment: CDR1 MDHEN and CDR2 SYDVKM.

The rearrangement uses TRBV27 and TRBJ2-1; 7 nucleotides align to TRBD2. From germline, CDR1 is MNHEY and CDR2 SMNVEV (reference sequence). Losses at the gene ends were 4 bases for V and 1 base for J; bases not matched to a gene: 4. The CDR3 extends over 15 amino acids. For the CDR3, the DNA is TGTGCCAGCAGTTCTGGGGGAGGGTCCTACAATGAGCAGTTCTTC. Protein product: CASSSGGGSYNEQFF.

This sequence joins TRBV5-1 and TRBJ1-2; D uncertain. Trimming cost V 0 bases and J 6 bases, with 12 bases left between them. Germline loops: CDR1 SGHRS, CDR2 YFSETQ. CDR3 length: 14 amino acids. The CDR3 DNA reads TGCGCCAGCAGCTTGGAAGGCGGTGAGAATGGCTACACCTTC. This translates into CASSLEGGENGYTF.

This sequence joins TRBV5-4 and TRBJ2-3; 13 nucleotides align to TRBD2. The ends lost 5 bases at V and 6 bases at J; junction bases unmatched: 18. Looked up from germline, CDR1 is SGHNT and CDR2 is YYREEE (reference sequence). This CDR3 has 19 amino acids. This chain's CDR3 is CASRPGTSGTILGVDTQYF. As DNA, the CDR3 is TGTGCCAGCAGACCCGGGACTAGCGGGACCATCCTCGGGGTGGATACGCAGTATTTT.

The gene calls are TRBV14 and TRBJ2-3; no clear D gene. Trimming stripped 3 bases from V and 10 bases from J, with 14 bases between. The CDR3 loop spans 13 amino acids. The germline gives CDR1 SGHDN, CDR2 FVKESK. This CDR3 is CASSQGIRAPQYF. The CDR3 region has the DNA TGTGCCAGCAGCCAGGGGATACGGGCCCCGCAGTATTTT.

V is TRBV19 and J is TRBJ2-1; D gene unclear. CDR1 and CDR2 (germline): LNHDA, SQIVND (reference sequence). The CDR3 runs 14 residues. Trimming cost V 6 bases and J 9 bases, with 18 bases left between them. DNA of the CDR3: TGTGCCAGTAGGCTTGACCCCTCTAGGGTTGAGCAGTTCTTC. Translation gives CASRLDPSRVEQFF.

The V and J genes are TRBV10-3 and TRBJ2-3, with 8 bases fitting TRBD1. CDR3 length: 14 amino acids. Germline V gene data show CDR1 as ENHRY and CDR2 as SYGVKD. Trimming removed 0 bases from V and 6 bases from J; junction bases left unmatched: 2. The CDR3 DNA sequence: TGTGCCATCAGTGAGTCGCAGGGGGCGGATACGCAGTATTTT. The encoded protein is CAISESQGADTQYF.

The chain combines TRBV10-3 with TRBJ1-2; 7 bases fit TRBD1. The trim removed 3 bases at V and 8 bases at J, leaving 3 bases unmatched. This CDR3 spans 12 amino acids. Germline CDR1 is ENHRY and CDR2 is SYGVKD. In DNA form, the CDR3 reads TGTGCCATCAGTGATCAGGGGGAAGGCTACACCTTC. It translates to CAISDQGEGYTF.

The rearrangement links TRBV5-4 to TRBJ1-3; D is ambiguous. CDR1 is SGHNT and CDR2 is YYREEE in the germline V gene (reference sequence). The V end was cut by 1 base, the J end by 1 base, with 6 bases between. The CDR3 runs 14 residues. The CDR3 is CASSLLGSGNTIYF. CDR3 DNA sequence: TGTGCCAGCAGCTTGTTAGGTTCTGGAAACACCATATATTTT.

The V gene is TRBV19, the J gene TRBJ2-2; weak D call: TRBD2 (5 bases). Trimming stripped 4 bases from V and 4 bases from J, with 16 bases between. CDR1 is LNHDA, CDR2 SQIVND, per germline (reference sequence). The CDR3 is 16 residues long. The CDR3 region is CASSTYARGTTGELFF. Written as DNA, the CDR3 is TGTGCCAGTAGTACCTACGCACGGGGAACCACCGGGGAGCTGTTTTTT.

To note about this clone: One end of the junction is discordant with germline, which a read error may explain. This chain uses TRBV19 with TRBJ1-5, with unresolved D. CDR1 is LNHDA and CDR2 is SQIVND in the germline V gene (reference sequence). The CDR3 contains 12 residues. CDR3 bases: TGTGCCAGTGGACTACTGAATCTGCCCCAGCATTTT. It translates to CASGLLNLPQHF.

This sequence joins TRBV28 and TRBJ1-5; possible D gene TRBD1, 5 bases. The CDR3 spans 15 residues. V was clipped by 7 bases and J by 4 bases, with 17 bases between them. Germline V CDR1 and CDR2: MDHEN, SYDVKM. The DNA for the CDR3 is TGTGCCAGCATTAACTACTCAGGGAAAAATCAGCCCCAGCATTTT. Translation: CASINYSGKNQPQHF.

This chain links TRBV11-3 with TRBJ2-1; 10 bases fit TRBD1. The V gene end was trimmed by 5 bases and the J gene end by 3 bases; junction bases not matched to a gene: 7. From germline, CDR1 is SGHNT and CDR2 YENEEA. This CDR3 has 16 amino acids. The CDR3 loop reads CASSPEGTGDYNEQFF. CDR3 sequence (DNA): TGTGCCAGCAGCCCAGAAGGGACAGGGGACTACAATGAGCAGTTCTTC.

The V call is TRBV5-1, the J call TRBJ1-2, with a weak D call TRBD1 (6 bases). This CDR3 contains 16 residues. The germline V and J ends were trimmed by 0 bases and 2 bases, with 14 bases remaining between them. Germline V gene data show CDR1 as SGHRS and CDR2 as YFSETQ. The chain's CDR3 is CASSLDRGLLNYGYTF. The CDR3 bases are TGCGCCAGCAGCTTGGACCGGGGGCTACTCAACTATGGCTACACCTTC.

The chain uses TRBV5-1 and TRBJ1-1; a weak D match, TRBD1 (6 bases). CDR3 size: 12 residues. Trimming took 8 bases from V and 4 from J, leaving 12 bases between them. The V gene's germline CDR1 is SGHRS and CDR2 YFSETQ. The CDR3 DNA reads TGCGCCAGTAGGGGGAGTGCCACTGAAGCTTTCTTT. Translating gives CASRGSATEAFF.

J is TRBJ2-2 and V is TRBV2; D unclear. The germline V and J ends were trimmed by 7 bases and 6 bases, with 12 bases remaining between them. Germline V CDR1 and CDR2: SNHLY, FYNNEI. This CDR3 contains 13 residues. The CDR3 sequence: CASTSRVAGELFF. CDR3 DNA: TGTGCCAGCACTTCTCGTGTTGCCGGGGAGCTGTTTTTT.

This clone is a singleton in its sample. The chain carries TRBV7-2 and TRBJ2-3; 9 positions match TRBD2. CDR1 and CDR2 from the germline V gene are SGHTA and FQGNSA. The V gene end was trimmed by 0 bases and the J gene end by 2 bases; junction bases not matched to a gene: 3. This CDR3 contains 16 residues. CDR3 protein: CASSLALAGFTDTQYF. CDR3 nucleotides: TGTGCCAGCAGCTTAGCCCTAGCGGGATTCACAGATACGCAGTATTTT.

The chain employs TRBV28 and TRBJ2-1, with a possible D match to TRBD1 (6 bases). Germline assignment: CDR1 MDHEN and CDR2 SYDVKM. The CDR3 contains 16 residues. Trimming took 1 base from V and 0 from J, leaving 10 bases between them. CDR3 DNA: TGTGCCAGCAGTTTATCCCTGGACAGCTCCTACAATGAGCAGTTCTTC. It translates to CASSLSLDSSYNEQFF.